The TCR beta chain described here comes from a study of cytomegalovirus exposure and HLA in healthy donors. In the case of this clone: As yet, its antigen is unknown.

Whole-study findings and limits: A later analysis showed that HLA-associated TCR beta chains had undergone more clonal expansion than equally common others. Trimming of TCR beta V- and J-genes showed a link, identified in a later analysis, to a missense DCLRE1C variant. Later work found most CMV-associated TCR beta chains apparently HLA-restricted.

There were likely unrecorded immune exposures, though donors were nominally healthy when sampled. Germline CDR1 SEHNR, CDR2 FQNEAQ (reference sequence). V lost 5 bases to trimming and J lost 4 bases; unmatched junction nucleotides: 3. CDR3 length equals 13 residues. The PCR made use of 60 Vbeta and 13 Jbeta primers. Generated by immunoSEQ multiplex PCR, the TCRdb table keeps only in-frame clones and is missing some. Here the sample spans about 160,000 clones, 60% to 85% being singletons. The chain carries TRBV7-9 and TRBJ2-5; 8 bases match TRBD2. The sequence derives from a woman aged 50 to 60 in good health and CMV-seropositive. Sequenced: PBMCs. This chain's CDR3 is CASSPGGLETQYF. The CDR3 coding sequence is TGTGCCAGCAGCCCGGGGGGGCTAGAGACCCAGTACTTC.